Listed here are 31 T cell receptor beta chains from one sample, sequenced in a study of blood T cell repertoires in COVID-19. TCRdb's table, derived via immunoSEQ multiplex PCR, lists solely in-frame clones and lacks some. Of about 94,000 clones listed, 80% to 85% are singletons. The source material was peripheral blood. The source is a man aged 60 to 75 with acute or convalescent COVID-19.

This clone was counted a few times. The V call is TRBV29-1, the J call TRBJ2-7; 7 positions match TRBD1. The CDR3 sequence is 13 residues long. CDR1 and CDR2 (germline): SQVTM, ANQGSEA. J lost 2 bases, V lost 6 bases, and 7 bases had no gene match. The CDR3 DNA is TGCAGCGTCGGGACAGAAAGAGCCTACGAGCAGTACTTC. This encodes CSVGTERAYEQYF.

The chain joins TRBV5-1 to TRBJ1-4; 8 nucleotides agree with TRBD1. With V trimmed by 4 bases and J by 4 bases, 9 bases remained unmatched. Germline CDR1 and CDR2: SGHRS and YFSETQ. CDR3 length equals 16 residues. Written as DNA, the CDR3 is TGCGCCAGCAGCCCCGACAGGGGTTCTGTTAATGAAAAACTGTTTTTT. Translating it yields CASSPDRGSVNEKLFF.

The chain joins TRBV24-1 to TRBJ2-7; 10 bases fit TRBD1. This CDR3 region has 16 residues. Germline CDR1 KGHDR, CDR2 SFDVKD. J gave up 1 base and V 3 bases, and 5 bases lay outside the gene matches. CDR3 bases: TGTGCCACCAGTGATCCCGGACAGGGGGGATCCTACGAGCAGTACTTC. Amino acid sequence: CATSDPGQGGSYEQYF.

This chain uses TRBV27 with TRBJ1-4; D uncertain. V shed 6 bases and J shed 2 bases, with 19 bases lying between them. Germline-derived CDR1 and CDR2 are MNHEY and SMNVEV (reference sequence). The CDR3 covers 17 residues. The CDR3 coding sequence is TGTGCCAGCAGCTATCCCGATCTAGGTACTACTAATGAAAAACTGTTTTTT. It yields the protein CASSYPDLGTTNEKLFF.

The V call is TRBV5-6, the J call TRBJ2-7; D gene uncertain. CDR3 length: 12 residues. The V end was cut by 2 bases, the J end by 5 bases, with 8 bases between. Germline values: CDR1 SGHDT, CDR2 YYEEEE. CDR3: CASSLRSDEQYF. CDR3 in DNA: TGTGCCAGCAGCTTAAGGAGCGACGAGCAGTACTTC.

This clone has a handful of counts. Its ends do not fully match the called genes, so a read error is possible. The J gene is TRBJ1-2, the V gene TRBV18; D call uncertain. CDR1 and CDR2 from the germline V gene are KGHSH and LQKENI. The length of the CDR3 is 13 residues. CDR3 DNA sequence: TGTGCCAGCTCACCAATAGCAGACTATGACTACACCTTC. This sequence encodes CASSPIADYDYTF.

The chain links TRBV7-3 to TRBJ2-1; TRBD1 aligns across 11 bases. The length of the CDR3 is 15 residues. V lost 2 bases to trimming and J lost 8 bases; unmatched junction nucleotides: 5. Germline V gene data show CDR1 as SGHTA and CDR2 as FQGTGA. CDR3 region: CASSLLRTGGDEQFF. In DNA form, the CDR3 reads TGTGCCAGCAGCTTACTACGGACAGGGGGCGATGAGCAGTTCTTC. The entire variable domain, with the rest obtained from reference TRBV7-3 and TRBJ2-1, is as follows: GAGVSQTPSNKVTEKGKYVELRCDPISGHTALYWYRQSLGQGPEFLIYFQGTGAADDSGLPNDRFFAVRPEGSVSTLKIQRTERGDSAVYLCASSLLRTGGDEQFFGPGTRLTVL.

The CDR3 nucleotides read TGTGCCAGCAGCGTGACAGGGGCCTACAATGAGCAGTTCTTC. It yields the protein CASSVTGAYNEQFF. The rearrangement uses TRBV6-6 and TRBJ2-1; 8 bases match TRBD1. Germline CDR1 MNHNY, CDR2 SVGAGI (reference sequence). The CDR3 sequence is 14 residues long. V lost 6 bases and J lost 2; bases outside the gene matches: 3.

The V call is TRBV5-6, the J call TRBJ1-4; possibly TRBD1 for D (6 bases). Looked up from germline, CDR1 is SGHDT and CDR2 is YYEEEE. The length of the CDR3 is 15 residues. V shed 0 bases and J shed 8 bases, with 14 bases lying between them. CDR3 protein: CASSLVQGGREKLFF. CDR3 nucleotides: TGTGCCAGCAGCTTGGTACAGGGCGGTCGAGAAAAACTGTTTTTT.

This sequence joins TRBV24-1 and TRBJ1-2, with 8 bases that match TRBD1. Germline CDR1 reads KGHDR; CDR2 reads SFDVKD. J was trimmed by 3 bases and V by 4 bases; bases with no gene match: 9. This CDR3 has 16 amino acids. DNA of the CDR3: TGTGCCACCAGTGACCGAAAGGGACAGGAGGACTATGGCTACACCTTC. This sequence encodes CATSDRKGQEDYGYTF.

The rearrangement links TRBV5-4 to TRBJ1-4, with 7 bases fitting TRBD1. Trimming took 4 bases from V and 2 from J; bases not matched to a gene: 5. This CDR3 spans 15 amino acids. Germline CDR1 SGHNT, CDR2 YYREEE (reference sequence). In nucleotides, the CDR3 is TGTGCCAGCAGCCAACGACAGGGTACTAATGAAAAACTGTTTTTT. Translation: CASSQRQGTNEKLFF.

The chain links TRBV7-2 to TRBJ1-3, with D possibly TRBD1 on 6 matching bases. With 5 bases removed from V and 4 bases from J, the gap between germline ends came to 18 bases. Germline loops: CDR1 SGHTA, CDR2 FQGNSA. The CDR3 contains 16 residues. The CDR3 reads CASSPGGGRTGNTIYF. CDR3 nucleotides: TGTGCCAGCAGCCCAGGCGGGGGGCGAACGGGAAACACCATATATTTT.

J is TRBJ2-7 and V is TRBV7-2; 9 positions agree with TRBD1. The ends lost 5 bases at V and 5 bases at J; junction bases unmatched: 16. The CDR3 totals 17 residues. Germline V CDR1 and CDR2: SGHTA, FQGNSA. The CDR3 DNA reads TGTGCCAGCAGCCTAAGGGGTGTGGGGACAGGGTCTGACGAGCAGTACTTC. It yields the protein CASSLRGVGTGSDEQYF.

This clone turned up a few times. V and J are TRBV4-1 and TRBJ1-1; tentative D call: TRBD1 (5 bases). The CDR3 is 16 residues long. V lost 2 bases, J lost 1 base, and 14 bases lay in between. Germline V gene sequence: CDR1 MGHRA, CDR2 YSYEKL. The CDR3 loop reads CASSQLRQGWNTEAFF. As DNA, the CDR3 is TGCGCCAGCAGCCAACTCCGGCAGGGCTGGAACACTGAAGCTTTCTTT.

The chain joins TRBV28 to TRBJ1-1, with TRBD1 as a possible D gene (5 bases). Trimming took off 6 bases at V and 8 bases at J, with 10 bases between the two ends. CDR3 length: 11 amino acids. Germline V gives CDR1 MDHEN, CDR2 SYDVKM. This CDR3 reads CASRLGQEAFF. Written as DNA, the CDR3 is TGTGCCAGCAGACTCGGACAAGAAGCTTTCTTT.

This clone appeared once. The chain has TRBV15 and TRBJ1-6, with 9 bases lining up with TRBD1. Germline CDR1 is LNHNV and CDR2 is YYDKDF (reference sequence). There are 16 residues in the CDR3. The J segment lost 6 bases and the V segment lost 1 base, leaving 4 bases of the junction unmatched. CDR3 coding DNA: TGTGCCACCAGCAGAGCACAGGGGGCATTTAATTCACCCCTCCACTTT. Its translation is CATSRAQGAFNSPLHF.

This sequence joins TRBV10-2 and TRBJ2-5; TRBD2 is a possible D gene (7 bases). There are 15 residues in the CDR3. Germline-derived CDR1 and CDR2 are WSHSY and SAAADI. Trimming pared 7 bases from V and 4 bases from J, leaving 19 bases between. CDR3 coding DNA: TGCGCCAGCACCTCCACTGGCGGGGGCCTAGAGACCCAGTACTTC. Its translation: CASTSTGGGLETQYF.

The gene calls are TRBV19 and TRBJ1-5; 9 nucleotides line up with TRBD1. Trimming removed 7 bases from V and 4 bases from J; junction bases left unmatched: 5. The CDR3 sequence is 14 residues long. Per germline, CDR1 LNHDA and CDR2 SQIVND (reference sequence). CDR3: CASTGTGLNQPQHF. The DNA for the CDR3 is TGTGCCAGTACCGGGACAGGGCTGAATCAGCCCCAGCATTTT.

Here the CDR3 reads CASSESILAGEETQYF. The CDR3 DNA reads TGCGCCAGCAGTGAGTCGATACTAGCGGGGGAAGAGACCCAGTACTTC. The gene calls are TRBV10-1 and TRBJ2-5; TRBD2 aligns across 11 bases. V trimming: 0 bases; J trimming: 3 bases; junction bases outside the gene matches: 3. The germline V gene has CDR1 WNHNN and CDR2 SYGVQD (reference sequence). This CDR3 has 16 amino acids.

V usage is TRBV11-2 and J usage is TRBJ2-7, with TRBD1 matching over 9 bases. There are 15 residues in the CDR3. Germline trimming cut 5 bases from V and 5 bases from J; bases unmatched to any gene: 10. The germline V gene has CDR1 SGHAT and CDR2 FQNNGV. DNA for the CDR3: TGTGCCAGCAGCGACTCCGGGACAGGGTGGCACGAGCAGTACTTC. Encoded protein: CASSDSGTGWHEQYF.

The J gene is TRBJ1-3, the V gene TRBV10-3; no clear D gene. The germline CDR1 and CDR2 sequences are ENHRY and SYGVKD. This CDR3 comprises 14 residues. Trimming took off 3 bases at V and 0 bases at J, with 6 bases between the two ends. The CDR3 protein is CAISEPGSGNTIYF. The CDR3 DNA is TGTGCCATCAGTGAACCCGGCTCTGGAAACACCATATATTTT.

The chain has TRBV5-8 and TRBJ2-7; tentatively, D is TRBD2 (5 bases). This CDR3 contains 13 residues. The V end lost 4 bases, the J end lost 3 bases, and 11 bases lay between the germline ends. CDR1 and CDR2 (germline): SGHTS, YDEGEE. This chain's CDR3 is CASSAGVVYEQYF. For the CDR3, the DNA is TGTGCCAGCAGCGCCGGGGTGGTCTACGAGCAGTACTTC. The complete variable domain, with remaining parts taken from reference TRBV5-8 and TRBJ2-7, reads EAGVTQSPTHLIKTRGQQATLRCSPISGHTSVYWYQQALGLGLQFLLWYDEGEERNRGNFPPRFSGRQFPNYSSELNVNALELEDSALYLCASSAGVVYEQYFGPGTRLTVT.

The chain recombines TRBV21-1 with TRBJ1-2; the DNA was not compared with TRBD1, the D call given in the table. TRBV21-1 is a listed pseudogene. The CDR3 runs to 17 residues. This CDR3 reads CASSNAHTEGASIGYTF. The CDR3 coding sequence is TGTGCCAGCAGCAACGCACATACGGAGGGGGCGAGCATTGGCTACACCTTC.

The chain uses TRBV27 and TRBJ2-1; possibly TRBD2 for D (6 bases). The CDR3 runs to 14 residues. Germline V gives CDR1 MNHEY, CDR2 SMNVEV (reference sequence). V was cut by 0 bases and J by 4 bases, with 7 bases left in between. The CDR3: CASSLSGGYNEQFF. The CDR3 DNA sequence: TGTGCCAGCAGTTTATCCGGGGGTTACAATGAGCAGTTCTTC.

This chain connects TRBV30 to TRBJ1-5, with D uncertain. From germline, CDR1 is GTSNPN and CDR2 SVGIG (reference sequence). The CDR3 runs 13 residues. Trimming removed 2 bases from V and 0 bases from J, with 5 bases in between. The CDR3 spells CAWSTGSNQPQHF. DNA of the CDR3: TGTGCCTGGAGTACCGGTAGCAATCAGCCCCAGCATTTT.

The sample holds one count of this clone. The chain joins TRBV29-1 to TRBJ1-2; no clear D. CDR1 is SQVTM, CDR2 ANQGSEA, per germline. The ends were cut back, 1 base at V and 5 bases at J, with 14 bases in the middle. This CDR3 has 14 residues. For the CDR3, the DNA is TGCAGCGTTGAAGGGCGGCCAGAGGATTATGGCTACACCTTC. It yields the protein CSVEGRPEDYGYTF.

The rearrangement joins TRBV25-1 to TRBJ1-1; D is ambiguous. This CDR3 has 15 residues. Trimming took off 1 base at V and 1 base at J, with 10 bases between the two ends. Per germline, CDR1 MGHDK and CDR2 SYGVNS. As DNA, the CDR3 is TGTGCCAGCAGTGAATCGGGGTACCCGAACACTGAAGCTTTCTTT. This sequence encodes CASSESGYPNTEAFF.

The chain links TRBV7-3 to TRBJ2-2, with D uncertain. This CDR3 is built from 14 residues. V was pared by 5 bases and J by 3 bases, with 10 bases between. The V gene's germline CDR1 is SGHTA and CDR2 FQGTGA. The CDR3 DNA sequence: TGTGCCAGCAGCGCGGTCGAAGACACCGGGGAGCTGTTTTTT. It encodes CASSAVEDTGELFF.

This clone is a singleton in its sample. This chain uses TRBV6-5 with TRBJ1-5; 8 bases agree with TRBD1. The CDR3 contains 15 residues. Trimming at V came to 6 bases and at J to 4 bases, leaving 8 bases not matched to a gene. Per germline, CDR1 MNHEY and CDR2 SVGAGI. CDR3 nucleotides: TGTGCCAGCAGACTTTTCCAGGGGGCAAATCAGCCCCAGCATTTT. This encodes CASRLFQGANQPQHF.

The CDR3 DNA is TGTGCCAGCAACGACCGTCCCGGGGGCACAGATACGCAGTATTTT. Its translation: CASNDRPGGTDTQYF. This chain uses TRBV7-2 with TRBJ2-3, with D perhaps matching TRBD2 (5 bases). Germline V gene sequence: CDR1 SGHTA, CDR2 FQGNSA. V shed 7 bases and J shed 1 base, with 15 bases lying between them. CDR3 length: 15 residues.

The V call is TRBV18, the J call TRBJ1-1, with a tentative D call TRBD1 (5 bases). The CDR3 covers 14 residues. V was cut by 3 bases and J by 3 bases, with 11 bases left in between. Germline CDR1 and CDR2: KGHSH and LQKENI. For the CDR3, the DNA is TGTGCCAGCTCACCGGGACTGGGGGACACTGAAGCTTTCTTT. As protein: CASSPGLGDTEAFF.